The 3 T cell receptor beta chains given below trace back to one sample, sequenced in a study of control samples from healthy donors and cancer patients. Only in-frame clones appear in the TCRdb table, and some are missing; sequencing was by immunoSEQ multiplex PCR. Here the sample spans about 50,000 clones, around 94% being singletons. The source material was blood. The receptor source for this set is a man aged 25 to 40 in good health.

This chain connects TRBV7-3 to TRBJ2-2, with a weak D call TRBD1 (6 bases). Germline V gene sequence: CDR1 SGHTA, CDR2 FQGTGA. The V end lost 6 bases, the J end lost 5 bases, and 13 bases lay between the germline ends. This CDR3 is 14 amino acids long. The CDR3 is CASRPSQGTGELFF. CDR3 DNA: TGTGCCAGCAGACCATCCCAGGGGACCGGGGAGCTGTTTTTT.

The chain combines TRBV30 with TRBJ1-1, with unresolved D. There are 12 residues in the CDR3. In germline, CDR1 is GTSNPN, CDR2 SVGIG (reference sequence). The V and J ends lost 4 bases and 6 bases respectively, with 12 bases between them. The CDR3 is CAWTATSPEAFF. CDR3 bases: TGTGCCTGGACTGCTACGAGCCCTGAAGCTTTCTTT.

The chain joins TRBV13 to TRBJ2-7, with D perhaps TRBD2 (5 bases). CDR3 length equals 12 residues. V was pared by 4 bases and J by 3 bases, with 7 bases between. CDR1 and CDR2 from the germline V gene are PRHDT and FYEKMQ (reference sequence). For the CDR3, the DNA is TGTGCCAGCAGCTCTGGAGGCTACGAGCAGTACTTC. It is translated as CASSSGGYEQYF.